One sample yielded the 25 T cell receptor beta chains listed below, sequenced in a study of T cell responses to AZD1222 COVID-19 vaccine. The table came from immunoSEQ multiplex PCR; TCRdb's copy has only in-frame clones and leaves some out. The sample has 45,000 to 65,000 clones, about 80% seen once. Sequencing was performed on peripheral blood, taken 28 days after the second AZD1222 dose. The receptors originated from an adult who received the AZD1222 COVID-19 vaccine.

The chain links TRBV28 to TRBJ2-3; the match to TRBD2 covers 9 bases. The length of the CDR3 is 14 residues. Germline lookup yields CDR1 MDHEN and CDR2 SYDVKM. V was clipped by 4 bases and J by 4 bases; unmatched bases: 3. The CDR3, as DNA: TGTGCCAGCAGTTCGGCGGGGGGGCCAGATACGCAGTATTTT. This sequence encodes CASSSAGGPDTQYF.

This chain uses TRBV5-1 with TRBJ2-2; TRBD2 is a possible D gene (6 bases). From germline, CDR1 is SGHRS and CDR2 YFSETQ. The CDR3 contains 15 residues. Trimming cost V 0 bases and J 8 bases, with 14 bases left between them. DNA for the CDR3: TGCGCCAGCAGCTTGGTCGCAGGGCGGGAAGGGGAGCTGTTTTTT. Protein: CASSLVAGREGELFF.

V and J are TRBV6-2 or TRBV6-3 and TRBJ2-1; 10 bases line up with TRBD2. CDR1 and CDR2 (germline): MNHEY, SVGEGT. CDR3 length: 15 amino acids. V lost 5 bases and J lost 11; bases outside the gene matches: 12. The DNA for the CDR3 is TGTGCCAGCAGTCCGGGACTAGCGAATCGCAACCAGCAGTTCTTC. Translated: CASSPGLANRNQQFF.

The chain's CDR3 is CASSSDINSNQPQHF. CDR3 coding DNA: TGTGCCAGCAGTTCGGACATTAATAGCAATCAGCCCCAGCATTTT. This chain uses TRBV27 with TRBJ1-5; D may be TRBD1 (5 bases). The germline V gene has CDR1 MNHEY and CDR2 SMNVEV (reference sequence). This CDR3 region has 15 residues. Trimming stripped 4 bases from V and 0 bases from J, with 10 bases between.

This clone was detected only once. The chain couples TRBV7-5 to TRBJ2-5; the D segment call TRBD1 is taken from the table without a DNA check. TRBV7-5 is termed a pseudogene. CDR3 size: 14 residues. The CDR3 nucleotides are TGTGTCAGAAAGGTTTTGGGGCACCAAGAGACCCAGTACTTC. It encodes CVRKVLGHQETQYF.

CDR3 region: CASSLYPRQSSGNTIYF. The CDR3 DNA reads as TGCGCCAGCAGCCTATACCCCCGACAGAGCTCTGGAAACACCATATATTTT. The chain joins TRBV5-1 to TRBJ1-3; D might be TRBD1 (5 bases). Germline assignment: CDR1 SGHRS and CDR2 YFSETQ. The CDR3 has 17 amino acids. V was trimmed by 4 bases and J by 0 bases, leaving 17 bases between them.

This chain joins TRBV5-5 and TRBJ2-7; the match to TRBD1 covers 9 bases. CDR3 size: 14 residues. CDR1 and CDR2 from the germline V gene are SGHKS and YYEKEE (reference sequence). V shed 3 bases, J shed 7 bases, and the junction held 8 bases outside the gene matches. The CDR3 sequence is CASSSQGARREQYV. CDR3 in DNA: TGTGCCAGCAGCTCACAGGGGGCGCGTCGGGAGCAGTACGTC.

CDR3 coding DNA: TGTGCCAGCAGTGAACCGGGAGGGGCCTTCTCCTATAATTCACCCCTCCACTTT. Amino acid sequence: CASSEPGGAFSYNSPLHF. The chain couples TRBV6-1 to TRBJ1-6, with D possibly matching TRBD1 (5 bases). Germline V gene lookup returns CDR1 MNHNS and CDR2 SASEGT. This CDR3 contains 18 residues. The germline V and J ends were trimmed by 2 bases and 0 bases, with 14 bases remaining between them.

This clone appeared a few times. This chain links TRBV7-2 with TRBJ1-1; no definite D call. The CDR3 is made up of 15 amino acids. V was pared by 5 bases and J by 1 base, with 14 bases between. Looked up from germline, CDR1 is SGHTA and CDR2 is FQGNSA. The CDR3 region has the DNA TGTGCCAGCAGCGCCCCAACCGGGAGGAACACTGAAGCTTTCTTT. It specifies CASSAPTGRNTEAFF. The variable domain in full, completed from reference TRBV7-2 and TRBJ1-1, reads GAGVSQSPSNKVTEKGKDVELRCDPISGHTALYWYRQSLGQGLEFLIYFQGNSAPDKSGLPSDRFSAERTGGSVSTLTIQRTQQEDSAVYLCASSAPTGRNTEAFFGQGTRLTVV.

This sequence joins TRBV27 and TRBJ2-1; 15 nucleotides line up with TRBD2. Looked up from germline, CDR1 is MNHEY and CDR2 is SMNVEV (reference sequence). After removal of 6 bases from V and 4 bases from J, the junction contained 4 bases not matched to a gene. CDR3 length: 16 amino acids. CDR3 sequence reads: CASRLGLAGGYNEQFF. CDR3 DNA sequence: TGTGCCAGCAGGCTAGGACTAGCGGGGGGGTACAATGAGCAGTTCTTC.

In its sample, this clone was seen once. V usage is TRBV5-6 and J usage is TRBJ2-1, with 7 bases lining up with TRBD1. V lost 0 bases and J lost 0; bases outside the gene matches: 12. The CDR3 sequence is 19 residues long. Germline V gene sequence: CDR1 SGHDT, CDR2 YYEEEE. The CDR3 bases are TGTGCCAGCAGCTTGGTCCCTGGACAGGTCGTTAGCTCCTACAATGAGCAGTTCTTC. This sequence encodes CASSLVPGQVVSSYNEQFF.

This clone was counted only a few times. This chain joins TRBV28 and TRBJ1-1; perhaps TRBD1 as D (5 bases). Trimming cost V 2 bases and J 1 base, with 5 bases left between them. Per the germline V gene, CDR1 is MDHEN and CDR2 is SYDVKM. This CDR3 is built from 13 residues. CDR3 sequence reads: CASSLGQNTEAFF. The CDR3 nucleotides are TGTGCCAGCAGTTTAGGACAGAACACTGAAGCTTTCTTT.

The rearrangement joins TRBV5-8 to TRBJ1-2; D might be TRBD1 (6 bases). The germline V and J ends were trimmed by 0 bases and 2 bases, with 11 bases remaining between them. This CDR3 has 15 residues. In germline, CDR1 is SGHTS, CDR2 YDEGEE. CDR3 coding DNA: TGTGCCAGCAGCTTGGGTCACAGGGACAACTATGGCTACACCTTC. It is translated as CASSLGHRDNYGYTF.

The rearrangement joins TRBV6-5 to TRBJ2-1; D gene unclear. The V end lost 5 bases, the J end lost 10 bases, and 18 bases lay between the germline ends. The CDR3 loop spans 14 amino acids. Germline assignment: CDR1 MNHEY and CDR2 SVGAGI. CDR3 amino acids: CASSRNPPLGEQFF. The CDR3 DNA reads as TGTGCCAGCAGTCGGAATCCCCCACTGGGCGAGCAGTTCTTC.

The genes are TRBV20-1 and TRBJ2-7, with 7 bases that match TRBD1. CDR1 is DFQATT, CDR2 SNEGSKA, per germline (reference sequence). CDR3 length: 11 amino acids. The chain's CDR3 is CGSGTDYEQYV. DNA for the CDR3: TGCGGCTCGGGGACAGACTACGAGCAGTACGTC.

In its sample, this clone was seen once. The chain combines TRBV11-1 with TRBJ1-1; 8 nucleotides align to TRBD1. Germline V gives CDR1 SGHAT, CDR2 FQDESV (reference sequence). Germline trimming cut 4 bases from V and 3 bases from J; bases unmatched to any gene: 4. CDR3 size: 14 residues. The CDR3 coding sequence is TGTGCCAGCAGCTCAGGGGGCAGTGACACTGAAGCTTTCTTT. Encoded protein: CASSSGGSDTEAFF. The entire variable domain, with the rest obtained from reference TRBV11-1 and TRBJ1-1, is as follows: EAEVAQSPRYKITEKSQAVAFWCDPISGHATLYWYRQILGQGPELLVQFQDESVVDDSQLPKDRFSAERLKGVDSTLKIQPAELGDSAMYLCASSSGGSDTEAFFGQGTRLTVV.

This chain connects TRBV3-1 (or the pseudogene TRBV3-2) to TRBJ2-3, with D maybe TRBD2 (5 bases). The CDR3 is 13 amino acids. Trimming shortened V by 8 bases and J by 0 bases, and 9 bases separated the two germline ends. Germline values: CDR1 LGHDT, CDR2 YNNKEL (reference sequence). CDR3 residues: CASGGTSTDTQYF. The CDR3 DNA follows: TGTGCCAGCGGAGGAACTAGCACAGATACGCAGTATTTT.

J is TRBJ1-2 and V is TRBV3-1 (or the pseudogene TRBV3-2); D might be TRBD1 (6 bases). The V gene's germline CDR1 is LGHDT and CDR2 YNNKEL (reference sequence). CDR3 length: 16 amino acids. The germline V and J ends were trimmed by 0 bases and 5 bases, with 16 bases remaining between them. This CDR3 is CASSQDLQGPWYGYTF. In DNA, the CDR3 is TGTGCCAGCAGCCAAGATCTCCAGGGGCCGTGGTATGGCTACACCTTC.

This clone showed up just a few times. J is TRBJ2-6 and V is TRBV29-1; possibly TRBD2 for D (6 bases). V was clipped by 4 bases and J by 1 base, with 11 bases between them. CDR1 and CDR2 (germline): SQVTM, ANQGSEA. The CDR3 runs to 15 residues. CDR3 protein: CSVVEGGSGANVLTF. Here the CDR3 DNA reads TGCAGCGTTGTTGAAGGAGGGTCTGGGGCCAACGTCCTGACTTTC. The variable domain in full, with the rest retrieved from reference TRBV29-1 and TRBJ2-6, is SAVISQKPSRDICQRGTSLTIQCQVDSQVTMMFWYRQQPGQSLTLIATANQGSEATYESGFVIDKFPISRPNLTFSTLTVSNMSPEDSSIYLCSVVEGGSGANVLTFGAGSRLTVL.

This clone showed up just once. The genes are TRBV11-2 and TRBJ1-2; 7 bases are a match to TRBD1. Germline V lookup: CDR1 SGHAT, CDR2 FQNNGV. The CDR3 is 13 amino acids. With V trimmed by 4 bases and J by 7 bases, 6 bases remained unmatched. The CDR3 loop reads CASSSYRGSGYTF. CDR3 coding DNA: TGTGCCAGCAGCTCATACAGGGGTTCTGGCTACACCTTC. Filled out from reference TRBV11-2 and TRBJ1-2, the complete variable domain reads EAGVAQSPRYKIIEKRQSVAFWCNPISGHATLYWYQQILGQGPKLLIQFQNNGVVDDSQLPKDRFSAERLKGVDSTLKIQPAKLEDSAVYLCASSSYRGSGYTFGSGTRLTVV.

V is TRBV10-3 and J is TRBJ2-1, with 7 nucleotides matching TRBD1. From germline, CDR1 is ENHRY and CDR2 SYGVKD. V shed 0 bases and J 14 bases; nucleotides not matched to a gene: 4. The CDR3 extends over 12 amino acids. The CDR3 here is CAISESGQGEFF. The CDR3, as DNA: TGTGCCATCAGTGAGTCCGGGCAGGGGGAGTTCTTC.

The J gene is TRBJ2-5, the V gene TRBV7-9; tentatively, D is TRBD2 (6 bases). This CDR3 spans 14 amino acids. The germline V gene encodes CDR1 SEHNR and CDR2 FQNEAQ (reference sequence). The V and J ends lost 2 bases and 4 bases respectively, with 11 bases between them. CDR3 nucleotides: TGTGCCAGCAGCTTAAGTCGACTAGTAGAGACCCAGTACTTC. Its protein product is CASSLSRLVETQYF.

This clone occurred a few times. CDR3 nucleotides: TGTGCCAGCCCCAGAACGGGGGCCAACGTCCTGACTTTC. The encoded protein is CASPRTGANVLTF. The chain employs TRBV6-4 and TRBJ2-6; D unresolved. Germline V gives CDR1 MRHNA, CDR2 SNTAGT. V lost 8 bases and J 4 bases, leaving 9 bases between the germline ends. CDR3 length: 13 amino acids.

The V call is TRBV10-3, the J call TRBJ2-7; TRBD1 is a possible D gene (5 bases). The CDR3 consists of 13 residues. The V gene's germline CDR1 is ENHRY and CDR2 SYGVKD. The V end was cut by 11 bases, the J end by 4 bases, with 18 bases between. This chain's CDR3 is CAGAAQDAYEQYF. The CDR3 DNA reads TGTGCCGGTGCGGCACAGGATGCTTACGAGCAGTACTTC.

The V and J genes are TRBV5-4 and TRBJ1-4; D uncertain. V dropped 1 base and J dropped 0 bases, with 13 bases sitting between them. Germline CDR1 SGHNT, CDR2 YYREEE (reference sequence). This CDR3 region has 17 residues. CDR3 nucleotides: TGTGCCAGCAGCTTGAAGTCGGGCGGGACAACTAATGAAAAACTGTTTTTT. Protein product: CASSLKSGGTTNEKLFF. The full variable domain, in which reference TRBV5-4 and TRBJ1-4 provide the parts outside the CDR3, is ETGVTQSPTHLIKTRGQQVTLRCSSQSGHNTVSWYQQALGQGPQFIFQYYREEENGRGNFPPRFSGLQFPNYSSELNVNALELDDSALYLCASSLKSGGTTNEKLFFGSGTQLSVL.